A single sample is the source of the 14 T cell receptor beta chains below, sequenced in a study of blood T cell repertoires in COVID-19 (dated by TCRdb to 2020 to 2022). The library was produced with the immunoSEQ multiplex PCR assay. TCRdb mirrors the immuneACCESS table, restricted to in-frame sequences. Some clones are absent from its copies; in checked studies, under half trace to an unresolved V gene, and the reason for the others is unknown. The sample table contains fewer than 200,000 clones; only one count was recorded for about 88% of them. More than 7.5% of the sample rests with the top ten. The sample consisted of peripheral blood. Receptor source: a woman aged 60-75 years with COVID-19, enrolled during active disease.

This clone is a singleton in its sample. The V and J genes are TRBV19 and TRBJ1-2; a possible D gene is TRBD1 (5 bases). CDR1 and CDR2 (germline): LNHDA, SQIVND (reference sequence). CDR3 size: 13 residues. Trimming removed 5 bases at V and 8 bases at J, with 15 bases between. The CDR3 DNA follows: TGTGCCAGTAGTTCAGGGCTTCGGGAGGGCTACACCTTC. Translation gives CASSSGLREGYTF. Full variable domain (rest looked up from reference TRBV19 and TRBJ1-2): DGGITQSPKYLFRKEGQNVTLSCEQNLNHDAMYWYRQDPGQGLRLIYYSQIVNDFQKGDIAEGYSVSREKKESFPLTVTSAQKNPTAFYLCASSSGLREGYTFGSGTRLTVV.

The genes are TRBV4-1 and TRBJ1-1; D may be TRBD1 (5 bases). CDR1 is MGHRA, CDR2 YSYEKL, per germline. V shed 4 bases and J shed 4 bases, with 25 bases lying between them. The CDR3 is made up of 18 amino acids. CDR3 sequence: CASSPSSRAGPFGTEAFF. DNA of the CDR3: TGCGCCAGCAGCCCCTCAAGTAGGGCGGGACCTTTTGGCACTGAAGCTTTCTTT.

This clone was seen a single time. The chain uses TRBV9 and TRBJ1-2; possible D gene TRBD1, 5 bases. V shed 0 bases and J shed 6 bases, with 18 bases lying between them. Per the germline V gene, CDR1 is SGDLS and CDR2 is YYNGEE. The CDR3 covers 16 residues. The CDR3 coding sequence is TGTGCCAGCAGCGTAGAGGAGGGGCCTCTGGGACATGGCTACACCTTC. Protein product: CASSVEEGPLGHGYTF. Filled out from reference TRBV9 and TRBJ1-2, the complete variable domain reads DSGVTQTPKHLITATGQRVTLRCSPRSGDLSVYWYQQSLDQGLQFLIQYYNGEERAKGNILERFSAQQFPDLHSELNLSSLELGDSALYFCASSVEEGPLGHGYTFGSGTRLTVV.

The rearrangement joins TRBV9 to TRBJ1-2, with D unclear. The CDR3 has 11 residues. Germline values: CDR1 SGDLS, CDR2 YYNGEE. V was trimmed by 3 bases and J by 8 bases, leaving 8 bases between them. The CDR3 region has the DNA TGTGCCAGCAGCGACCCCCGGGGCTACACCTTC. This encodes CASSDPRGYTF. The entire variable domain, with the rest obtained from reference TRBV9 and TRBJ1-2, is as follows: DSGVTQTPKHLITATGQRVTLRCSPRSGDLSVYWYQQSLDQGLQFLIQYYNGEERAKGNILERFSAQQFPDLHSELNLSSLELGDSALYFCASSDPRGYTFGSGTRLTVV.

The chain combines TRBV19 with TRBJ1-2; D perhaps matches TRBD1 (6 bases). The ends were cut back, 8 bases at V and 0 bases at J, with 7 bases in the middle. Germline assignment: CDR1 LNHDA and CDR2 SQIVND (reference sequence). There are 12 residues in the CDR3. CDR3 residues: CASQGTNYGYTF. The CDR3, as DNA: TGTGCCAGTCAGGGGACTAACTATGGCTACACCTTC.

The J gene is TRBJ1-5, the V gene TRBV5-1; D gene unclear. Looked up from germline, CDR1 is SGHRS and CDR2 is YFSETQ. This CDR3 region has 15 residues. V lost 4 bases and J 0 bases, leaving 11 bases between the germline ends. This CDR3 is CASSPDGYSNQPQHF. CDR3 nucleotides: TGCGCCAGCAGCCCTGACGGGTATAGCAATCAGCCCCAGCATTTT.

As for this clone: This CDR3 is also generated by other DNA sequences in the sample. The chain employs TRBV9 and TRBJ2-1; 9 bases agree with TRBD2. The germline V gene has CDR1 SGDLS and CDR2 YYNGEE. The CDR3 consists of 15 residues. V trimming: 0 bases; J trimming: 4 bases; junction bases outside the gene matches: 2. Written as DNA, the CDR3 is TGTGCCAGCAGCGTAGGGAGCGGGGGGTACAATGAGCAGTTCTTC. Its translation is CASSVGSGGYNEQFF.

Only one count was recorded for this clone. The gene calls are TRBV29-1 and TRBJ1-4, with TRBD1 matching over 7 bases. V lost 7 bases and J lost 0; bases outside the gene matches: 5. The CDR3 is 14 residues long. Germline CDR1 is SQVTM and CDR2 is ANQGSEA. This CDR3 reads CSAGQSSTNEKLFF. The CDR3, as DNA: TGCAGCGCGGGACAGAGCTCAACTAATGAAAAACTGTTTTTT.

The chain recombines TRBV7-6 with TRBJ2-3; 8 bases map to TRBD1. This CDR3 region has 16 residues. V lost 4 bases, J lost 1 base, and 7 bases stayed unmatched. Germline-derived CDR1 and CDR2 are SGHVS and FNYEAQ. CDR3 bases: TGTGCCAGCAGCTCCAGGGGGCTACAGGGCACAGATACGCAGTATTTT. As protein: CASSSRGLQGTDTQYF.

This clone came up a few times. CDR3 bases: TGTGCCAGCAGCCAAGTTCAGTACGAGCAGTACTTC. It translates to CASSQVQYEQYF. V is TRBV3-1 (or the pseudogene TRBV3-2) and J is TRBJ2-7; D ambiguous. Trimming stripped 1 base from V and 4 bases from J, with 5 bases between. Germline V CDR1 and CDR2: LGHDT, YNNKEL (reference sequence). The CDR3 is 12 amino acids.

The gene calls are TRBV6-5 and TRBJ2-1; no reliable D call. The germline gives CDR1 MNHEY, CDR2 SVGAGI. This CDR3 contains 13 residues. Deletions cut 7 bases from V and 1 base from J, with 8 bases between. CDR3 in DNA: TGTGCCAGCACGCGGAGTTCCTACAATGAGCAGTTCTTC. It yields the protein CASTRSSYNEQFF.

The chain has TRBV19 and TRBJ1-1, with D possibly being TRBD1 (6 bases). Germline CDR1 and CDR2: LNHDA and SQIVND (reference sequence). CDR3 length equals 14 residues. Trimming stripped 9 bases from V and 1 base from J, with 15 bases between. This CDR3 reads CASRPPGQNTEAFF. The CDR3 DNA reads as TGTGCCAGCCGCCCACCGGGACAGAACACTGAAGCTTTCTTT.

V usage is TRBV14 and J usage is TRBJ2-1; 12 bases match TRBD2. V lost 1 base, J lost 8 bases, and 6 bases stayed unmatched. The CDR3 spans 16 residues. Per germline, CDR1 SGHDN and CDR2 FVKESK. The CDR3 is CASSQVRTSGMDEQFF. CDR3 DNA sequence: TGTGCCAGCAGCCAAGTTCGGACTAGCGGGATGGATGAGCAGTTCTTC.

The chain is built from TRBV2 and TRBJ1-2, with D unclear. Trimming removed 3 bases at V and 0 bases at J, with 5 bases between. The germline gives CDR1 SNHLY, CDR2 FYNNEI. This CDR3 spans 13 amino acids. The CDR3 nucleotides read TGTGCCAGCAGTGAGGTAGCTAACTATGGCTACACCTTC. Residues: CASSEVANYGYTF.